One sample yielded the 5 T cell receptor beta chains listed below, sequenced in a study of blood T cell repertoires in COVID-19. Only in-frame clones appear in the TCRdb table, and some are missing; sequencing was by immunoSEQ multiplex PCR. The sample has over 55,000 clones; around 86% are singletons. Material: peripheral blood. These receptors originate from a man in his fifties or sixties with active COVID-19.

The CDR3 DNA is TGTGCCAGCAGTCCAACATCGCTGAACACTGAAGCTTTCTTT. Protein sequence: CASSPTSLNTEAFF. The rearrangement uses TRBV28 and TRBJ1-1; D unclear. Trimming took off 5 bases at V and 0 bases at J, with 10 bases between the two ends. This CDR3 region has 14 residues. The V gene's germline CDR1 is MDHEN and CDR2 SYDVKM.

Only a few counts were recorded for this clone. This chain joins TRBV4-3 and TRBJ1-5; D is perhaps TRBD1 (5 bases). Germline V gene data show CDR1 as LGHNA and CDR2 as YSLEER. CDR3 length: 17 residues. Trimming removed 0 bases from V and 4 bases from J, with 16 bases in between. The CDR3 protein is CASSQDWGVVGNQPQHF. DNA for the CDR3: TGCGCCAGCAGCCAAGACTGGGGGGTTGTGGGGAATCAGCCCCAGCATTTT.

This clone has just one count. The genes are TRBV4-3 and TRBJ1-2, with a tentative D call TRBD1 (6 bases). Per germline, CDR1 LGHNA and CDR2 YSLEER. The CDR3 totals 16 residues. With 1 base removed from V and 8 bases from J, the gap between germline ends came to 20 bases. CDR3 region: CASSQVMTGGGIGYTF. The DNA for the CDR3 is TGCGCCAGCAGCCAAGTTATGACAGGCGGGGGTATAGGCTACACCTTC.

The rearrangement uses TRBV28 and TRBJ2-2; D may be TRBD2 (5 bases). V lost 7 bases and J 0 bases, leaving 15 bases between the germline ends. CDR1 and CDR2 from the germline V gene are MDHEN and SYDVKM. This CDR3 is 16 amino acids long. The CDR3 sequence is CASTDARTANTGELFF. CDR3 in DNA: TGTGCCAGCACTGACGCCCGGACTGCGAACACCGGGGAGCTGTTTTTT.

This sequence joins TRBV7-3 and TRBJ1-3; D unclear. Germline-derived CDR1 and CDR2 are SGHTA and FQGTGA. Trimming pared 5 bases from V and 0 bases from J, leaving 14 bases between. The CDR3 loop spans 16 amino acids. The CDR3 nucleotides read TGTGCCAGCAGCCCCGCGGCAGCATCCTCTGGAAACACCATATATTTT. Its translation is CASSPAAASSGNTIYF.